The next 13 T cell receptor beta chains were all read from a single sample in a study of cytomegalovirus exposure and HLA in healthy donors. The PCR made use of 60 Vbeta and 13 Jbeta primers. Using immunoSEQ multiplex PCR, the repertoire was profiled, and TCRdb retains in-frame clones only, with some absent. The sample includes more than 90,000 clones, 74% of them seen just once. The sample consisted of PBMCs. These TCRs come from a woman aged 50 to 65 in good health and CMV-seropositive.

The chain carries TRBV5-6 and TRBJ2-1; 8 nucleotides match TRBD1. With V trimmed by 3 bases and J by 5 bases, 7 bases remained unmatched. The CDR3 covers 15 residues. Per the germline V gene, CDR1 is SGHDT and CDR2 is YYEEEE. The CDR3: CASSSGDRLDNEQFF. CDR3 nucleotide sequence: TGTGCCAGCAGCTCCGGGGACAGGCTAGACAATGAGCAGTTCTTC.

The rearrangement uses TRBV6-1 and TRBJ1-4; possible D gene TRBD1, 6 bases. Trimming pared 3 bases from V and 3 bases from J, leaving 8 bases between. CDR1 is MNHNS and CDR2 is SASEGT in the germline V gene. The CDR3 totals 14 residues. The CDR3: CASSDRGPNEKLFF. Here the CDR3 DNA reads TGTGCCAGCAGTGACAGGGGTCCTAATGAAAAACTGTTTTTT.

J is TRBJ1-4 and V is TRBV28; D not resolved. The CDR3 has 15 amino acids. Trimming shortened V by 5 bases and J by 6 bases, and 16 bases separated the two germline ends. Germline values: CDR1 MDHEN, CDR2 SYDVKM. CDR3 residues: CASSPFTEQHEKLFF. CDR3 sequence (DNA): TGTGCCAGCAGTCCATTCACAGAGCAGCATGAAAAACTGTTTTTT.

CDR3 protein: CASSPGQGALPTYEQYF. For the CDR3, the DNA is TGTGCCAGCTCACCGGGACAGGGGGCCCTACCAACCTACGAGCAGTACTTC. The chain recombines TRBV18 with TRBJ2-7, with 12 bases that match TRBD1. The CDR3 consists of 17 residues. V was clipped by 3 bases and J by 2 bases; unmatched bases: 8. Germline V gene lookup returns CDR1 KGHSH and CDR2 LQKENI.

The rearrangement uses TRBV2 and TRBJ2-1; D perhaps matches TRBD2 (6 bases). V was trimmed by 3 bases and J by 2 bases, leaving 14 bases between them. The germline V gene encodes CDR1 SNHLY and CDR2 FYNNEI. The CDR3 has 16 amino acids. The chain's CDR3 is CASSEGGNPPYNEQFF. The CDR3 bases are TGTGCCAGCAGTGAGGGCGGGAACCCTCCCTACAATGAGCAGTTCTTC.

This chain joins TRBV6-1 and TRBJ1-4, with 9 bases lining up with TRBD1. The CDR3 runs 14 residues. The V segment lost 8 bases and the J segment 5 bases; nucleotides outside the gene matches: 6. The germline gives CDR1 MNHNS, CDR2 SASEGT. CDR3 DNA: TGTGCCAGCGGACTGGGACAGGGAAATGAAAAACTGTTTTTT. This codes for CASGLGQGNEKLFF.

A single count supports this clone. The chain couples TRBV29-1 to TRBJ1-4; 7 positions agree with TRBD1. V was pared by 5 bases and J by 3 bases, with 3 bases of the junction left unmatched. The CDR3 sequence is 13 residues long. Germline V gene sequence: CDR1 SQVTM, CDR2 ANQGSEA. The CDR3 is CSVTGAPNEKLFF. As DNA, the CDR3 is TGCAGCGTTACAGGGGCTCCTAATGAAAAACTGTTTTTT. The variable domain in full, with the rest retrieved from reference TRBV29-1 and TRBJ1-4, is SAVISQKPSRDICQRGTSLTIQCQVDSQVTMMFWYRQQPGQSLTLIATANQGSEATYESGFVIDKFPISRPNLTFSTLTVSNMSPEDSSIYLCSVTGAPNEKLFFGSGTQLSVL.

The sample holds one count of this clone. V and J are TRBV7-9 and TRBJ1-3; 11 nucleotides match TRBD1. Germline lookup yields CDR1 SEHNR and CDR2 FQNEAQ (reference sequence). The CDR3 runs 17 residues. The J segment lost 2 bases and the V segment lost 6 bases, leaving 9 bases of the junction unmatched. The CDR3 sequence is CASSTSWGQGAGNTIYF. CDR3 nucleotide sequence: TGTGCCAGCAGTACCTCCTGGGGACAGGGGGCTGGAAACACCATATATTTT.

This rearrangement joins TRBV11-3 to TRBJ2-1, with D tentatively TRBD2 (5 bases). The CDR3 is made up of 16 amino acids. Germline values: CDR1 SGHNT, CDR2 YENEEA. V was shortened by 5 bases and J by 2 bases, with 16 bases between the two germline ends. For the CDR3, the DNA is TGTGCCAGCAGCCCCCACCCGGACTCCGCCTACAATGAGCAGTTCTTC. Its protein is CASSPHPDSAYNEQFF.

The chain recombines TRBV7-8 with TRBJ1-1; 11 positions match TRBD1. The J segment lost 5 bases and the V segment lost 4 bases, leaving 3 bases of the junction unmatched. Per the germline V gene, CDR1 is SGHVS and CDR2 is FQNEAQ. CDR3 length: 14 residues. The CDR3 here is CASSSRDRGTEAFF. DNA for the CDR3: TGTGCCAGCAGCTCCCGGGACAGGGGGACTGAAGCTTTCTTT.

In this sample, this clone turned up once. V is TRBV7-9 and J is TRBJ1-5, with D uncertain. The V end was cut by 3 bases, the J end by 3 bases, with 12 bases between. There are 15 residues in the CDR3. Germline CDR1 is SEHNR and CDR2 is FQNEAQ (reference sequence). The CDR3: CASSFGVGPNQPQHF. The CDR3 DNA reads TGTGCCAGCAGCTTCGGGGTGGGCCCCAATCAGCCCCAGCATTTT.

J is TRBJ1-5 and V is TRBV18; D is unresolved. The V and J ends lost 0 bases and 1 base respectively, with 10 bases between them. This CDR3 comprises 16 residues. CDR1 KGHSH and CDR2 LQKENI come from the germline V gene. The CDR3 loop is CASSPPQENSNQPQHF. CDR3 in DNA: TGTGCCAGCTCACCACCGCAAGAGAACAGCAATCAGCCCCAGCATTTT. Full variable domain (rest looked up from reference TRBV18 and TRBJ1-5): NAGVMQNPRHLVRRRGQEARLRCSPMKGHSHVYWYRQLPEEGLKFMVYLQKENIIDESGMPKERFSAEFPKEGPSILRIQQVVRGDSAAYFCASSPPQENSNQPQHFGDGTRLSIL.

The V gene is TRBV18, the J gene TRBJ2-7; a weak D match, TRBD2 (6 bases). CDR3 size: 15 residues. V lost 3 bases and J lost 3, with 15 bases in between. From germline, CDR1 is KGHSH and CDR2 LQKENI. CDR3 DNA: TGTGCCAGCTCACCCGCCCGGGACGGGAGCTACGAGCAGTACTTC. It codes for CASSPARDGSYEQYF.